Reported below is one TCR beta chain. Produced via immunoSEQ multiplex PCR; TCRdb's table is partial and in-frame only. The sample holds almost 80,000 clones, almost 85% seen once. Trimming took 5 bases from V and 2 from J; bases not matched to a gene: 3. CDR3 length: 14 residues. CDR1 and CDR2 (germline): SGHTA, FQGNSA. These data are taken from a study of OX40 agonist ivuxolimab in advanced cancers. The sequence was collected from an adult with an advanced solid tumor such as melanoma, head and neck, liver or kidney cancer. Sequencing was performed on CD4+ or CD8+ T cells sorted from blood, taken in a trial of the OX40 agonist ivuxolimab. V usage is TRBV7-2 and J usage is TRBJ1-2, with 9 positions matching TRBD1. CDR3 loop: CASSRDRENYGYTF. CDR3 bases: TGTGCCAGCAGCAGGGACAGGGAAAACTATGGCTACACCTTC. The whole variable domain, filled in from reference TRBV7-2 and TRBJ1-2, reads GAGVSQSPSNKVTEKGKDVELRCDPISGHTALYWYRQSLGQGLEFLIYFQGNSAPDKSGLPSDRFSAERTGGSVSTLTIQRTQQEDSAVYLCASSRDRENYGYTFGSGTRLTVV.